A single sample is the source of the 2 T cell receptor beta chains below, sequenced in a study of metastatic and nonmetastatic thyroid tumors. Ahead of thyroid surgery, no patient had received treatment of any kind. TCRdb re-processed the PCR reads through MiXCR. The sample records tens of thousands of clones, more than 20% being singletons. Sequencing was performed on blood. These receptors were collected from a female donor with papillary thyroid cancer or a benign thyroid nodule (not recorded which). Some clones in this sample may be carry-over from other donors' samples.

Note on this clone: A read error may produce the germline difference seen at one junction end. The CDR3 here is CASSPSAETGSNVLTF. CDR3 bases: TGTGCCAGCAGTCCCTCCGCGGAGACTGGGTCCAACGTCCTTACTTTC. The chain employs TRBV28 and TRBJ2-6; unclear D gene. The V gene's germline CDR1 is MDHEN and CDR2 SYDVKM. The CDR3 is made up of 16 amino acids.

In this sample, this clone is medium-sized. The chain carries TRBV28 and TRBJ2-7; 9 bases fit TRBD1. Germline lookup yields CDR1 MDHEN and CDR2 SYDVKM. V lost 5 bases to trimming and J lost 3 bases; unmatched junction nucleotides: 20. The CDR3 consists of 19 residues. In nucleotides, the CDR3 is TGTGCCAGCAGTCCCAGGGACAGGGCAAGAGTGACTGGGGACTACGAGCAGTACTTC. This gives the protein CASSPRDRARVTGDYEQYF.